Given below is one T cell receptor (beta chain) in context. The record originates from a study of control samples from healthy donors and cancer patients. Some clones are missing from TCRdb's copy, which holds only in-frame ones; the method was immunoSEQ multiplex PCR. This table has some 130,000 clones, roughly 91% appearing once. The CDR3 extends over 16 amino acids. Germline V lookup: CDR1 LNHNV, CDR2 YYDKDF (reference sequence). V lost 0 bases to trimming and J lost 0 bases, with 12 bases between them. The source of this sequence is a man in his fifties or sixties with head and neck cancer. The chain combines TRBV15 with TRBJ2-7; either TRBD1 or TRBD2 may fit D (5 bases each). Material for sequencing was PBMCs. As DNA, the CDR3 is TGTGCCACCAGCAGAGACCAATACGGGACCTCCTACGAGCAGTACTTC. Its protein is CATSRDQYGTSYEQYF.